The 7 T cell receptor beta chains below were found in one sample sequenced in a study of siplizumab effects on memory and regulatory T cells. Clones were read by immunoSEQ multiplex PCR, and TCRdb kept only the in-frame ones, dropping some. The table has 110,000 or so clones, 85% to 95% seen once. Sequencing was carried out using CD4+ T cells sorted from blood. The source is a human donor in good health.

The V and J genes are TRBV11-2 and TRBJ2-5; D unclear. CDR1 and CDR2 (germline): SGHAT, FQNNGV. V lost 4 bases and J 8 bases, leaving 17 bases between the germline ends. The CDR3 contains 14 residues. The CDR3 bases are TGTGCCAGCAGCTCGCTAGAGATGCGTGAAACCCAGTACTTC. Protein sequence: CASSSLEMRETQYF.

The chain uses TRBV5-1 and TRBJ1-4; D is unresolved. Germline values: CDR1 SGHRS, CDR2 YFSETQ. This CDR3 region has 11 residues. The ends were cut back, 2 bases at V and 6 bases at J, with 2 bases in the middle. The CDR3 sequence is CASSFDEKLFF. DNA for the CDR3: TGCGCCAGCAGCTTTGATGAAAAACTGTTTTTT.

This sequence joins TRBV30 and TRBJ2-1; D is perhaps TRBD1 or TRBD2 (6 bases each). Trimming took 3 bases from V and 1 from J, leaving 10 bases between them. CDR1 and CDR2 from the germline V gene are GTSNPN and SVGIG (reference sequence). This CDR3 is 14 amino acids long. Here the CDR3 reads CAWRRGGSYNEQFF. The CDR3, as DNA: TGTGCCTGGAGGAGAGGGGGGTCCTACAATGAGCAGTTCTTC.

The chain combines TRBV7-2 with TRBJ2-3, with 14 bases lining up with TRBD2. The CDR3 is made up of 15 amino acids. With 5 bases clipped from V and 10 bases from J, the junction kept 8 bases outside the gene matches. Germline V gene sequence: CDR1 SGHTA, CDR2 FQGNSA. CDR3 loop: CASSPRLAGGPAQYF. CDR3 nucleotides: TGTGCCAGCAGCCCCAGACTAGCGGGAGGGCCCGCGCAGTATTTT.

V gene TRBV4-2 combines with J gene TRBJ1-2; possibly TRBD1 for D (5 bases). The CDR3 totals 17 residues. From germline, CDR1 is LGHNA and CDR2 YNFKEQ. Trimming pared 0 bases from V and 0 bases from J, leaving 14 bases between. Written as DNA, the CDR3 is TGTGCCAGCAGCCAAGAGTTTTCCGGGACCACTAACTATGGCTACACCTTC. Amino acids: CASSQEFSGTTNYGYTF.

This chain links TRBV4-1 with TRBJ2-7; D gene unclear. This CDR3 comprises 14 residues. V lost 3 bases to trimming and J lost 3 bases, with 12 bases between them. Germline CDR1 and CDR2: MGHRA and YSYEKL. The CDR3 reads CASSQYPRHYEQYF. The CDR3 DNA is TGCGCCAGCAGCCAGTATCCGCGACACTACGAGCAGTACTTC.

V and J are TRBV2 and TRBJ2-6; 7 positions agree with TRBD1. The ends lost 3 bases at V and 4 bases at J; junction bases unmatched: 6. CDR1 SNHLY and CDR2 FYNNEI come from the germline V gene. The CDR3 consists of 16 residues. The CDR3 protein is CASSDSGGPGANVLTF. Written as DNA, the CDR3 is TGTGCCAGCAGTGACTCAGGGGGTCCAGGGGCCAACGTCCTGACTTTC. The full variable domain, completed using reference TRBV2 and TRBJ2-6, is EPEVTQTPSHQVTQMGQEVILRCVPISNHLYFYWYRQILGQKVEFLVSFYNNEISEKSEIFDDQFSVERPDGSNFTLKIRSTKLEDSAMYFCASSDSGGPGANVLTFGAGSRLTVL.